This TCR beta chain comes out of a study of T cells in Graves' hyperthyroidism and ophthalmopathy. Study findings and constraints: Most thyroid clonotypes that were expanded above 0.001 also turned up in blood.

Exclusion of a patient resulted from uncontrolled infection, other autoimmune disease, pregnancy or lactation. Source material for PBMCs was more than 7.5 ml fresh peripheral blood. There were TCR beta CDR3 regions amplified from RNA transcripts. TCR CDR3 regions were first amplified by RT-PCR with HTBI primers. TCRdb fed the multiplex PCR reads into MiXCR, producing one record per CDR3 protein. The table records some 440,000 distinct CDR3 sequences, roughly 14% of them present only once. This clonotype was seen more than once but under ten times. The antigen is not known. Material: blood. The sequence derives from a woman between 18 and 29 years old with Graves' hyperthyroidism.

The CDR3 nucleotides read TGTGCCAGCAGCTCAGAGGGGACTATTTACAATGAGCAGTTCTTC. Protein product: CASSSEGTIYNEQFF. This chain uses TRBV7-3 with TRBJ2-1; 7 nucleotides line up with TRBD2. This CDR3 has 15 amino acids. Per germline, CDR1 SGHTA and CDR2 FQGTGA. Germline trimming cut 4 bases from V and 4 bases from J; bases unmatched to any gene: 7.